Following are 9 T cell receptor beta chains from one sample sequenced in a study of OX40 agonist ivuxolimab in advanced cancers. Here immunoSEQ multiplex PCR was the method, and the copy in TCRdb shows in-frame clones only, minus some. This sample yields roughly 63,000 clones, of which approximately 92% are seen a single time; 12% belongs to the top ten. This sample comprised CD4+ or CD8+ T cells sorted from blood, obtained in a trial of the OX40 agonist ivuxolimab. The receptors here all came from an adult with an advanced solid tumor such as melanoma, head and neck, liver or kidney cancer.

This chain links TRBV27 with TRBJ1-1; TRBD1 matches at 8 bases. After removal of 4 bases from V and 1 base from J, the junction contained 2 bases not matched to a gene. Germline assignment: CDR1 MNHEY and CDR2 SMNVEV (reference sequence). This CDR3 region has 14 residues. In DNA form, the CDR3 reads TGTGCCAGCAGTTGGACAGGGTCGAACACTGAAGCTTTCTTT. Translation gives CASSWTGSNTEAFF.

This clone is a singleton in its sample. The V and J genes are TRBV28 and TRBJ1-5; D remains ambiguous. The germline V gene has CDR1 MDHEN and CDR2 SYDVKM. Trimming shortened V by 11 bases and J by 2 bases, and 25 bases separated the two germline ends. This CDR3 contains 17 residues. DNA of the CDR3: TGTGCCGCAAGGTCAATTTCGGGGTTTACGGGCAATCAGCCCCAGCATTTT. Amino acids: CAARSISGFTGNQPQHF.

This clone was picked up one time. The chain carries TRBV6-1 and TRBJ2-7, with D hard to call. Looked up from germline, CDR1 is MNHNS and CDR2 is SASEGT. The V end was cut by 3 bases, the J end by 2 bases, with 2 bases between. This CDR3 spans 11 amino acids. This CDR3 reads CASSDPYEQYF. The CDR3 nucleotides are TGTGCCAGCAGTGACCCCTACGAGCAGTACTTC.

This chain links TRBV7-8 with TRBJ1-4, with TRBD1 as a possible D gene (6 bases). This CDR3 contains 14 residues. Germline V CDR1 and CDR2: SGHVS, FQNEAQ. The V end lost 5 bases, the J end lost 5 bases, and 12 bases lay between the germline ends. The CDR3 sequence: CASSLTQGNEKLFF. The CDR3 coding sequence is TGTGCCAGCAGCCTCACTCAGGGGAATGAAAAACTGTTTTTT.

The chain uses TRBV15 and TRBJ1-1; 8 bases align to TRBD1. The CDR3 runs to 17 residues. V lost 0 bases and J lost 5; bases outside the gene matches: 11. Germline CDR1 and CDR2: LNHNV and YYDKDF (reference sequence). The CDR3 nucleotides are TGTGCCACCAGCAGAGAACCCCAGGACAGGGTGGGGACTGAAGCTTTCTTT. It is translated as CATSREPQDRVGTEAFF. Variable domain in full (rest from reference TRBV15 and TRBJ1-1): DAMVIQNPRYQVTQFGKPVTLSCSQTLNHNVMYWYQQKSSQAPKLLFHYYDKDFNNEADTPDNFQSRRPNTSFCFLDIRSPGLGDTAMYLCATSREPQDRVGTEAFFGQGTRLTVV.

The chain joins TRBV5-4 to TRBJ1-1; D unresolved. The CDR3 totals 15 residues. Between the trimmed V and J ends, which lost 2 bases and 7 bases, there was a span of 18 bases. Per the germline V gene, CDR1 is SGHNT and CDR2 is YYREEE (reference sequence). CDR3 region: CASSFLLSGANEAFF. The CDR3 DNA reads TGTGCCAGCAGCTTTTTACTTAGCGGCGCCAATGAAGCTTTCTTT.

The chain is built from TRBV4-1 and TRBJ1-2; 9 nucleotides match TRBD1. Trimming at V came to 3 bases and at J to 5 bases, leaving 10 bases not matched to a gene. CDR3 length: 16 residues. CDR1 is MGHRA, CDR2 YSYEKL, per germline. This CDR3 reads CASSQNLQGAGYGYTF. CDR3 sequence (DNA): TGCGCCAGCAGCCAGAACTTACAGGGGGCCGGTTATGGCTACACCTTC.

The rearrangement links TRBV27 to TRBJ2-1, with 8 bases matching TRBD2. The CDR3 spans 15 residues. CDR1 MNHEY and CDR2 SMNVEV come from the germline V gene (reference sequence). Losses at the gene ends were 5 bases for V and 5 bases for J; bases not matched to a gene: 8. CDR3: CASSPGIAGHNEQFF. The CDR3 DNA follows: TGTGCCAGCAGTCCCGGGATAGCGGGGCACAATGAGCAGTTCTTC.

The rearrangement links TRBV7-2 to TRBJ2-7, with D maybe TRBD2 (6 bases). There are 16 residues in the CDR3. Germline V CDR1 and CDR2: SGHTA, FQGNSA. V lost 6 bases to trimming and J lost 4 bases, with 22 bases between them. In DNA, the CDR3 is TGTGCCAGCAGTTCCACCCCCGTCGGGACTCCTTACGAGCAGTACTTC. It translates to CASSSTPVGTPYEQYF. The variable domain in full, with the rest retrieved from reference TRBV7-2 and TRBJ2-7, is GAGVSQSPSNKVTEKGKDVELRCDPISGHTALYWYRQSLGQGLEFLIYFQGNSAPDKSGLPSDRFSAERTGGSVSTLTIQRTQQEDSAVYLCASSSTPVGTPYEQYFGPGTRLTVT.